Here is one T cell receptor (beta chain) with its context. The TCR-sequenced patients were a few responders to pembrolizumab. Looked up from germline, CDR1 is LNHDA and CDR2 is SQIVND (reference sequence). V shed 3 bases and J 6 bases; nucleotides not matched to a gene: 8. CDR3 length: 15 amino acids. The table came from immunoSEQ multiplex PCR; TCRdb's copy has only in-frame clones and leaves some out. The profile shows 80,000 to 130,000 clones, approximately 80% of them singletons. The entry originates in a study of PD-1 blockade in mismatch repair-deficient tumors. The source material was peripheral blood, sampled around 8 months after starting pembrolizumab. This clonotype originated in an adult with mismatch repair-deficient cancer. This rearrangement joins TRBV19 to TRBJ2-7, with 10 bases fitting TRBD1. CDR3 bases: TGTGCCAGTAGTATTGACAGGGGGCTTCGGGTCGAGCAGTACTTC. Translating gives CASSIDRGLRVEQYF.